This T cell receptor (beta chain) comes out of a study of breast tumors, draining lymph nodes, adjacent tissues. Study-wide findings and caveats: Tumor repertoires ranked between lymph nodes and nontumor tissue in diversity, with V and J gene preferences.

For this clonotype: Its antigen is undetermined.

Axillary draining lymph nodes of breast cancer patients supplied the node samples. TCRdb passed the multiplex PCR reads through MiXCR, listing each CDR3 protein once. The data contain 160,000 or so distinct CDR3 sequences, about 30% of them singletons. The sequenced material came from axillary lymph node tissue. The clonotype was recovered from a female donor with breast cancer. Some clones in this sample may be carry-over from other donors' samples.

Here the CDR3 reads CASSRRASGANVLTF. For the CDR3, the DNA is TGTGCCAGTAGCAGACGGGCCTCTGGGGCCAACGTCCTGACTTTC. The genes are TRBV19 and TRBJ2-6; D unresolved. The CDR3 consists of 15 residues. Germline loops: CDR1 LNHDA, CDR2 SQIVND (reference sequence). V was trimmed by 6 bases and J by 0 bases, leaving 9 bases between them.